A selection of T cell receptor beta chains follows, all from one sample in a study of T cell responses to AZD1222 COVID-19 vaccine. Assay: immunoSEQ multiplex PCR; the TCRdb copy retains only in-frame clones and omits some. This sample yields around 140,000 clones, of which about 93% are seen a single time; 4.5% to 6% belongs to the top ten. This specimen consisted of peripheral blood, obtained on day 0 of AZD1222 vaccination. These receptors were collected from an adult in good health. Each CDR3 is given with its conserved first and last residue. The order of the fields is D gene, V gene, J gene, clone size, CDR3 length, CDR3 DNA, CDR3 protein. A D gene is named only where the DNA matches it firmly. The listing skips clone size in some rows; elsewhere it reads once, few, many or a size class.

>TRBD2|TRBV2|TRBJ2-7|NA|15
TGTGCCAGCAGTAAGGGACTAGCGGAGTACTACGAGCAGTACTTC
CASSKGLAEYYEQYF
>NA|TRBV12-3/TRBV12-4|TRBJ1-2|once|13
TGTGCCAGCAGTTTAATACAGAACTATGGCTACACCTTC
CASSLIQNYGYTF
>TRBD1|TRBV2|TRBJ2-7|NA|13
TGTGCCAGCAGTGGGGACAGGTCCGACGAGCAGTACTTC
CASSGDRSDEQYF
>NA|TRBV19|TRBJ1-1|once|13
TGTGCCAGTAGTCCCCGGGGGGGGACCCAAGCTTTCTTT
CASSPRGGTQAFF
>NA|TRBV30|TRBJ1-1|NA|11
TGTGCCTGGAGGCTTGCCGGTGAAGCTTTCTTT
CAWRLAGEAFF
>NA|TRBV19|TRBJ2-1|NA|15
TGTGCCAGTAGCAACAGTATGAGCTCCTACAATGAGCAGTTCTTC
CASSNSMSSYNEQFF
>NA|TRBV27|TRBJ1-1|NA|18
TGTGCCAGCAGAACCGCATACGGGCGCCCGATGTTTGGCACTGAAGCTTTCTTT
CASRTAYGRPMFGTEAFF
>NA|TRBV30|TRBJ1-3|NA|14
TGTGCCTGGACCCCGGTCCGGGGTGGAAACACCATATATTTT
CAWTPVRGGNTIYF
>NA|TRBV28|TRBJ1-5|few|13
TGTGCCAGCAGTTATGATAGCAATCAGCCCCAGCATTTT
CASSYDSNQPQHF
>NA|TRBV7-9|TRBJ2-7|NA|12
TGTGCCAGCAGTGGGAGCTCCTACGAGCAGTACTTC
CASSGSSYEQYF
>NA|TRBV7-6|TRBJ1-6|NA|17
TGTGCCAGCAGCTTAGCCCTTGCGGGGGCCCATAATTCACCCCTCCACTTT
CASSLALAGAHNSPLHF
>NA|TRBV7-3|TRBJ1-1|NA|15
TGTGCCAGCAGAGGAAGCGTGAGTCAAAACACTGAAGCTTTCTTT
CASRGSVSQNTEAFF
>TRBD1|TRBV24-1|TRBJ2-3|NA|14
TGTGCCACCAGTGGGACAGGTCCCTCAGATACGCAGTATTTT
CATSGTGPSDTQYF
>TRBD1|TRBV6-4|TRBJ1-2|NA|14
TGTGCCAGCAGTGTGGGACAGGGCCACTATGGCTACACCTTC
CASSVGQGHYGYTF
>TRBD1|TRBV18|TRBJ2-6|NA|15
TGTGCCAGCTCACTACAGGGGGCCGGGGCCAACGTCCTGACTTTC
CASSLQGAGANVLTF
>TRBD2|TRBV5-1|TRBJ2-1|NA|18
TGCGCCAGCAGCTTCTCAAGGGGTAGCGGGGCGATCTACAATGAGCAGTTCTTC
CASSFSRGSGAIYNEQFF
>NA|TRBV24-1|TRBJ1-5|NA|16
TGTGCCACCAGTGGAGACTCTACGGCTCGCAATCAGCCCCAGCATTTT
CATSGDSTARNQPQHF
>TRBD2|TRBV28|TRBJ2-7|once|17
TGTGCCAGCAGCTCCGGGACTAGCGGGAGGGCCTTAGACGAGCAGTACTTC
CASSSGTSGRALDEQYF
>TRBD1|TRBV4-1|TRBJ2-7|NA|14
TGCGCCAGCAGCTTAAGACAGGGGAGAGACGAGCAGTACTTC
CASSLRQGRDEQYF
>NA|TRBV6-2/TRBV6-3|TRBJ1-2|NA|13
TGTGCCAGCAGTTGGGCGGTGGCCTATGGCTACACCTTC
CASSWAVAYGYTF
>NA|TRBV2|TRBJ1-5|NA|11
TGTGCCAGCAGTGAATCGACAGTCAAGCATTTT
CASSESTVKHF
>NA|TRBV19|TRBJ1-2|NA|14
TGTGCCAGTAGTATTGGAACAGTGACTTATGGCTACACCTTC
CASSIGTVTYGYTF
>TRBD1|TRBV5-8|TRBJ1-2|NA|15
TGTGCCAGCAGACCGAGGACAGGGGCGAACTATGGCTACACCTTC
CASRPRTGANYGYTF
>NA|TRBV24-1|TRBJ1-5|NA|17
TGTGCCACCAGTGTAGGGACAAAAGAATTTAGCAATCAGCCCCAGCATTTT
CATSVGTKEFSNQPQHF
>NA|TRBV5-1|TRBJ1-2|NA|15
TGCGCCAGCAGCTTACCGGGAGACGGAGGCTATGGCTACACCTTC
CASSLPGDGGYGYTF
>NA|TRBV24-1|TRBJ2-3|NA|14
TGTGCCACCAGTGAAGAGAAGGGCGTAGATACGCAGTATTTT
CATSEEKGVDTQYF
>NA|TRBV19|TRBJ1-1|once|14
TGTGCCAGTAAACACCCATCTCGCTCTGCCGAAGCTTTCTTT
CASKHPSRSAEAFF
>NA|TRBV28|TRBJ1-4|NA|14
TGTGCCAGCAGTTTTTTCGGACCACAGGGAAAACTGTTTTTT
CASSFFGPQGKLFF
>TRBD1|TRBV7-9|TRBJ1-4|NA|18
TGTGCCAGCAGCTCTTATTTGGGAGGGGACAGAGCTAATGAAAAACTGTTTTTT
CASSSYLGGDRANEKLFF
>TRBD1|TRBV28|TRBJ1-1|NA|14
TGTGCCAGCAGTTCGACAGGGGGCTCGGCTGAAGCTTTCTTT
CASSSTGGSAEAFF
>TRBD2|TRBV19|TRBJ2-1|NA|13
TGTGCCTGGACTAGCGGGGGGGACAATGAGCAGTTCTTC
CAWTSGGDNEQFF
>NA|TRBV11-3|TRBJ2-2|NA|15
TGTGCCAGCAGCTTAGAGGGACTTGACCCCGGGGAGCTGTTTTTT
CASSLEGLDPGELFF
>NA|TRBV10-3|TRBJ2-7|once|13
TGTGCCATCAGTGAGTCTCCGTCCTACGAGCAGTACTTC
CAISESPSYEQYF
>NA|TRBV28|TRBJ1-2|NA|15
TGTGCCAGCAGTTTTACCCCGGGGGCCTCGGTTGGCTACACCTTC
CASSFTPGASVGYTF
>NA|TRBV4-3|TRBJ2-3|NA|14
TGCGCCAGCAGCCAAGTCCCAGGGGCAGATACGCAGTATTTT
CASSQVPGADTQYF
>TRBD2|TRBV3-1/TRBV3-2|TRBJ2-3|NA|17
TGTGCCAGCAGCCAAGCCCGGGACTCGGGAGGGCCAGATACGCAGTATTTT
CASSQARDSGGPDTQYF
>NA|TRBV9|TRBJ2-7|NA|13
TGTGCCAGCAGCCTCCTTCAGTGGTCCGAGCAGTACTTC
CASSLLQWSEQYF
>TRBD1|TRBV2|TRBJ1-5|NA|14
TGTGCCAGCAGTGAGGGGACAGGGGGGCAGCCCCAGCATTTT
CASSEGTGGQPQHF
>TRBD1|TRBV5-1|TRBJ1-5|NA|15
TGCGCCAGCAGCGCCACAGGGGAGGTCAATCAGCCCCAGCATTTT
CASSATGEVNQPQHF
>TRBD1|TRBV15|TRBJ2-5|NA|18
TGTGCCACCAGCAGAGATTATCGGAAAACAGGGGTCCGGGAGACCCAGTACTTC
CATSRDYRKTGVRETQYF
>NA|TRBV5-4|TRBJ1-1|NA|15
TGTGCCAGCAGCCGGCCGGGACGGAGGAACACTGAAGCTTTCTTT
CASSRPGRRNTEAFF
>NA|TRBV5-5|TRBJ1-1|NA|12
TGTGCCAGCAGTTCACGACAGAATGAAGCTTTCTTT
CASSSRQNEAFF
>NA|TRBV3-1/TRBV3-2|TRBJ2-7|NA|9
TGTGCCAGCTTTTTCCCCGGCATCTTC
CASFFPGIF
>TRBD2|TRBV27|TRBJ2-7|NA|19
TGTGCCAGCAGTCAGAAGGCGGGAGCGAAGGCCACCAACTCCTACGAGCAGTACTTC
CASSQKAGAKATNSYEQYF
>NA|TRBV10-2|TRBJ2-7|once|13
TGCGCCAGCCGCCGGACTCCGACTTTTCAGCAGTACTTC
CASRRTPTFQQYF
>TRBD1|TRBV19|TRBJ2-7|NA|14
TGTGCCAGTAGTATCCCGGGACAGGGGTACGAGCAGTACTTC
CASSIPGQGYEQYF